The 32 T cell receptor beta chains below all came from one sample that was sequenced in a study of HIV-infected patients and healthy controls. Reverse transcription used approximately 500 ng RNA and constant-region primers for alpha and beta. Each of the alpha and beta chains got its own library through chain-specific third strand synthesis with indices. TCRdb fed the 5' RACE reads into MiXCR, producing one record per CDR3 protein. The repertoire includes about 15,000 distinct CDR3 sequences, under 10% of them detected once, and 5.1% sits in the top ten. No cell fractionation was done, so the repertoire covers all unsorted peripheral blood T cells. Sequencing was done on a sample of blood. The receptors come from an adult in good health.

By share, this clonotype counts as medium-sized (0.01 to 0.1%). The V call is TRBV7-9, the J call TRBJ1-4; D perhaps matches TRBD1 (5 bases). The V and J ends lost 5 bases and 7 bases respectively, with 14 bases between them. CDR3 length: 14 amino acids. CDR1 is SEHNR and CDR2 is FQNEAQ in the germline V gene (reference sequence). CDR3 bases: TGTGCCAGCAGCGTGCGGGGACGGGGTGAAAAACTGTTTTTT. Protein sequence: CASSVRGRGEKLFF.

By its share, this clonotype is medium-sized (0.01 to 0.1%). This sequence joins TRBV6-2 or TRBV6-3 and TRBJ1-5; no clear D. The CDR3 spans 12 residues. V shed 2 bases and J shed 9 bases, with 8 bases lying between them. The V gene's germline CDR1 is MNHEY and CDR2 SVGEGT. The CDR3 nucleotides are TGTGCCAGCAGTTACCCCCCGGGGCCCCAGCATTTT. Encoded protein: CASSYPPGPQHF.

This clonotype appeared many times. CDR3 loop: CSARDLQALNTEAFF. The CDR3 DNA is TGCAGTGCTAGAGACCTCCAAGCACTGAACACTGAAGCTTTCTTT. The chain uses TRBV20-1 and TRBJ1-1; no definite D call. Germline-derived CDR1 and CDR2 are DFQATT and SNEGSKA (reference sequence). The CDR3 is 15 amino acids. Between the trimmed V and J ends, which lost 0 bases and 0 bases, there was a span of 11 bases.

The table lists this clonotype with a few counts. V usage is TRBV7-9 and J usage is TRBJ1-1; D gene ambiguous. The CDR3 length is 16 residues. The V gene lost 3 bases and the J gene lost 1 base, with 15 bases spanning the gap. CDR1 SEHNR and CDR2 FQNEAQ come from the germline V gene (reference sequence). The CDR3 nucleotides read TGTGCCAGCAGCTTGGTACACCTTATCGCGAACACTGAAGCTTTCTTT. It codes for CASSLVHLIANTEAFF. Based on the CDR3 plus reference TRBV7-9 and TRBJ1-1, the full variable domain is DTGVSQNPRHKITKRGQNVTFRCDPISEHNRLYWYRQTLGQGPEFLTYFQNEAQLEKSRLLSDRFSAERPKGSFSTLEIQRTEQGDSAMYLCASSLVHLIANTEAFFGQGTRLTVV.

This clonotype was counted ten times or more. The chain carries TRBV5-6 and TRBJ1-2, with D perhaps TRBD1 (5 bases). V gave up 6 bases and J gave up 3 bases, with 15 bases separating them. Germline V CDR1 and CDR2: SGHDT, YYEEEE. The CDR3 is 14 amino acids. The CDR3 coding sequence is TGTGCCAGCACCCCACCGACAGAACACTATGGCTACACCTTC. Protein: CASTPPTEHYGYTF.

There are many counts of this clonotype. The rearrangement joins TRBV4-3 to TRBJ1-2; D possibly corresponds to TRBD1 (5 bases). The CDR3 is 17 amino acids. Germline V gene lookup returns CDR1 LGHNA and CDR2 YSLEER. The V and J ends lost 0 bases and 6 bases respectively, with 20 bases between them. The CDR3 loop reads CASSQELGRTRSHGYTF. The CDR3 region has the DNA TGCGCCAGCAGCCAAGAATTGGGTCGGACACGGAGCCATGGCTACACCTTC.

This clonotype was counted a few times. The chain employs TRBV5-1 and TRBJ2-7, with a tentative D call TRBD2 (5 bases). V was trimmed by 4 bases and J by 6 bases, leaving 23 bases between them. Per the germline V gene, CDR1 is SGHRS and CDR2 is YFSETQ. This CDR3 is 16 amino acids long. The CDR3, as DNA: TGCGCCAGCAGCCCCGTCAGTCGGCGCCCAGAGGGCGAGCAGTACTTC. It yields the protein CASSPVSRRPEGEQYF.

This clonotype came up many times. The CDR3 region has the DNA TGTGCCAGCAGCTTAGTGATGGACAGTGAAGCTTTCTTT. Its protein is CASSLVMDSEAFF. The chain couples TRBV7-2 to TRBJ1-1; D may be TRBD1 (6 bases). Trimming took 1 base from V and 7 from J, leaving 10 bases between them. Germline V CDR1 and CDR2: SGHTA, FQGNSA. This CDR3 is 13 amino acids long.

The gene calls are TRBV5-4 and TRBJ2-7, with D possibly matching TRBD1 (6 bases). The CDR3 loop spans 12 amino acids. Germline CDR1 and CDR2: SGHNT and YYREEE (reference sequence). Trimming shortened V by 1 base and J by 4 bases, and 6 bases separated the two germline ends. The CDR3 sequence: CASSLQGYEQYV. The CDR3 DNA reads as TGTGCCAGCAGCTTGCAGGGGTACGAGCAGTACGTC.

This clonotype was recorded many times. The chain employs TRBV4-3 and TRBJ2-5; D not certain. Deletions cut 1 base from V and 5 bases from J, with 8 bases between. The CDR3 runs 13 residues. Germline values: CDR1 LGHNA, CDR2 YSLEER. This CDR3 reads CASSQARRETQYF. The DNA for the CDR3 is TGCGCCAGCAGCCAAGCGCGTAGGGAGACCCAGTACTTC.

This clonotype was seen many times. The gene calls are TRBV29-1 and TRBJ2-5; D call uncertain. The CDR3 is 12 amino acids. Germline CDR1 is SQVTM and CDR2 is ANQGSEA. V lost 7 bases, J lost 3 bases, and 12 bases lay in between. CDR3 sequence (DNA): TGCAGCGCTGCCCTCTGGGAAGAGACCCAGTACTTC. Translating gives CSAALWEETQYF.

This clonotype was seen repeatedly, ten times or more. The genes are TRBV4-3 and TRBJ1-3; D gene ambiguous. Germline CDR1 reads LGHNA; CDR2 reads YSLEER. V was pared by 0 bases and J by 0 bases, with 12 bases between. The CDR3 totals 17 residues. CDR3 sequence (DNA): TGCGCCAGCAGCCAAGAGTTCCGGCAGCGCTCTGGAAACACCATATATTTT. Residues: CASSQEFRQRSGNTIYF.

The chain joins TRBV5-4 to TRBJ1-5, with D tentatively TRBD1 (5 bases). V was cut by 0 bases and J by 4 bases, with 5 bases left in between. Germline V lookup: CDR1 SGHNT, CDR2 YYREEE (reference sequence). The length of the CDR3 is 13 residues. The CDR3 region is CASSLDRNQPQHF. In DNA form, the CDR3 reads TGTGCCAGCAGCTTGGACAGGAATCAGCCCCAGCATTTT.

Many counts were recorded for this clonotype. The chain couples TRBV7-3 to TRBJ2-3; 8 bases are a match to TRBD1. Trimming took 0 bases from V and 7 from J; bases not matched to a gene: 6. CDR1 and CDR2 from the germline V gene are SGHTA and FQGTGA. This CDR3 contains 15 residues. CDR3 nucleotides: TGTGCCAGCAGCTTAACGTCCGGACAGGGTAATACGCAGTATTTT. Protein: CASSLTSGQGNTQYF.

This clonotype came up many times. J is TRBJ1-1 and V is TRBV6-2 or TRBV6-3; 8 bases align to TRBD1. Germline V gene sequence: CDR1 MNHEY, CDR2 SVGEGT. CDR3 length equals 15 residues. V shed 6 bases, J shed 7 bases, and the junction held 13 bases outside the gene matches. The CDR3 region is CASSTTGTGILEAFF. CDR3 DNA sequence: TGTGCCAGCAGCACGACCGGGACAGGAATACTTGAAGCTTTCTTT.

This clonotype was observed a few times. The chain has TRBV6-2 or TRBV6-3 and TRBJ2-1; a possible D gene is TRBD2 (6 bases). Trimming shortened V by 5 bases and J by 6 bases, and 11 bases separated the two germline ends. CDR1 is MNHEY and CDR2 is SVGEGT in the germline V gene. This CDR3 is built from 13 residues. CDR3: CASSQTRVNEQFF. The CDR3 region has the DNA TGTGCCAGCAGTCAGACTAGAGTCAATGAGCAGTTCTTC.

This clonotype was counted at least ten times. CDR3 DNA: TGTGCCAGCATGGAAAACACAGATACGCAGTATTTT. Its translation is CASMENTDTQYF. V and J are TRBV2 and TRBJ2-3; D gene ambiguous. Per germline, CDR1 SNHLY and CDR2 FYNNEI. V lost 7 bases and J lost 2, with 7 bases in between. This CDR3 is 12 amino acids long.

Here the CDR3 DNA reads TGTGCCACCAGTGATTTAAAGGGGGCCGGGGAGCTGTTTTTT. This gives the protein CATSDLKGAGELFF. This rearrangement joins TRBV24-1 to TRBJ2-2; D is perhaps TRBD1 (6 bases). Trimming took off 1 base at V and 6 bases at J, with 8 bases between the two ends. Per germline, CDR1 KGHDR and CDR2 SFDVKD. CDR3 length: 14 residues.

The chain has TRBV12-3 or TRBV12-4 and TRBJ2-5; possibly TRBD2 for D (6 bases). Trimming pared 4 bases from V and 0 bases from J, leaving 6 bases between. This CDR3 has 13 residues. The CDR3 nucleotides read TGTGCCAGCAGTTCTAGCGACCAAGAGACCCAGTACTTC. It is translated as CASSSSDQETQYF.

In this sample, this clonotype is medium-sized. The V and J genes are TRBV6-1 and TRBJ1-5, with TRBD1 matching 7 bases. CDR3 length equals 15 residues. Germline CDR1 and CDR2: MNHNS and SASEGT. The junction had 5 bases not matched to a gene; V was cut back by 5 bases and J by 1 base. The chain's CDR3 is CASSRQGQSNQPQHF. The CDR3 DNA is TGTGCCAGCAGTCGACAGGGTCAGAGCAATCAGCCCCAGCATTTT.

The chain has TRBV10-2 and TRBJ2-5; the D gene is possibly TRBD2 (5 bases). The CDR3 has 13 residues. The germline gives CDR1 WSHSY, CDR2 SAAADI. Trimming removed 9 bases at V and 7 bases at J, with 18 bases between. The chain's CDR3 is CASEEGAPGTQYF. The CDR3 coding sequence is TGCGCCAGTGAAGAGGGCGCCCCGGGGACCCAGTACTTC.

This clonotype was seen at least ten times. The chain carries TRBV7-8 and TRBJ2-2, with 9 bases aligning to TRBD2. The V gene end was trimmed by 7 bases and the J gene end by 4 bases; junction bases not matched to a gene: 10. Germline V gene sequence: CDR1 SGHVS, CDR2 FQNEAQ. The CDR3 runs 16 residues. The CDR3 DNA sequence: TGTGCCAGCACCCACGGAGTAGCGGGAGCCACCGGGGAGCTGTTTTTT. The encoded protein is CASTHGVAGATGELFF. Complete variable domain (other parts from reference TRBV7-8 and TRBJ2-2): GAGVSQSPRYKVAKRGQDVALRCDPISGHVSLFWYQQALGQGPEFLTYFQNEAQLDKSGLPSDRFFAERPEGSVSTLKIQRTQQEDSAVYLCASTHGVAGATGELFFGEGSRLTVL.

In this sample, this clonotype turned up many times. The rearrangement joins TRBV7-3 to TRBJ2-1; D may be TRBD2 (6 bases). CDR1 and CDR2 from the germline V gene are SGHTA and FQGTGA. The CDR3 covers 17 residues. V was shortened by 0 bases and J by 7 bases, with 19 bases between the two germline ends. The CDR3 region has the DNA TGTGCCAGCAGCTTAACTCTAGCGCCTATCCCTGGAAATGAGCAGTTCTTC. This encodes CASSLTLAPIPGNEQFF.

This clonotype was counted between two and nine times. V is TRBV28 and J is TRBJ2-1; no reliable D call. The germline V and J ends were trimmed by 3 bases and 7 bases, with 13 bases remaining between them. Germline V gene sequence: CDR1 MDHEN, CDR2 SYDVKM. CDR3 size: 14 residues. The chain's CDR3 is CASSFPAGRNEQFF. CDR3 in DNA: TGTGCCAGCAGTTTCCCAGCAGGAAGGAATGAGCAGTTCTTC.

This clonotype is medium-sized (0.01 to 0.1%). The V gene is TRBV12-3 or TRBV12-4, the J gene TRBJ1-1; unclear D gene. The ends were cut back, 7 bases at V and 1 base at J, with 10 bases in the middle. This CDR3 is built from 13 residues. The CDR3 sequence: CASTWVENTEAFF. The DNA for the CDR3 is TGTGCCAGCACGTGGGTGGAGAACACTGAAGCTTTCTTT.

This clonotype was counted at least ten times. The genes are TRBV6-5 and TRBJ2-3, with D hard to call. Trimming cost V 8 bases and J 3 bases, with 12 bases left between them. This CDR3 is 13 amino acids long. Germline V gives CDR1 MNHEY, CDR2 SVGAGI. This chain's CDR3 is CASRLGRTDTQYF. The CDR3 bases are TGTGCCAGCCGTTTAGGACGGACAGATACGCAGTATTTT.

This clonotype was seen at least ten times. J is TRBJ1-1 and V is TRBV10-3; the D is unclear. Looked up from germline, CDR1 is ENHRY and CDR2 is SYGVKD. Trimming removed 9 bases from V and 4 bases from J, with 18 bases in between. This CDR3 comprises 14 residues. DNA of the CDR3: TGTGCCATTTTTAATGCTGAATCCCGCACTGAAGCTTTCTTT. Protein sequence: CAIFNAESRTEAFF.

This clonotype was counted many times. This chain joins TRBV5-4 and TRBJ2-5; weak D call: TRBD1 (5 bases). Germline V lookup: CDR1 SGHNT, CDR2 YYREEE (reference sequence). The CDR3 loop spans 14 amino acids. Trimming cost V 0 bases and J 1 base, with 7 bases left between them. This chain's CDR3 is CASSLVTAQETQYF. As DNA, the CDR3 is TGTGCCAGCAGCTTGGTGACAGCCCAAGAGACCCAGTACTTC.

By frequency in the sample, this clonotype is medium-sized (0.01 to 0.1%). This chain's CDR3 is CASGQFNQPQHF. The DNA for the CDR3 is TGTGCCAGCGGACAGTTTAATCAGCCCCAGCATTTT. The chain carries TRBV7-2 and TRBJ1-5; D possibly corresponds to TRBD1 (6 bases). Germline loops: CDR1 SGHTA, CDR2 FQGNSA. This CDR3 contains 12 residues. Trimming took off 8 bases at V and 4 bases at J, with 9 bases between the two ends.

In its sample, this clonotype is medium-sized. The chain is built from TRBV20-1 and TRBJ2-2; perhaps TRBD1 as D (6 bases). Trimming took off 3 bases at V and 4 bases at J, with 18 bases between the two ends. Per the germline V gene, CDR1 is DFQATT and CDR2 is SNEGSKA (reference sequence). The CDR3 sequence is 16 residues long. The CDR3 bases are TGCAGTGCTAGGGCGGCAGGGGCCTCGGGCACCGGGGAGCTGTTTTTT. This translates into CSARAAGASGTGELFF.

This clonotype turned up a few times. The CDR3 bases are TGTGCCAGCAGACCAGCCGCAAGCCCTCAAGAGACCCAGTACTTC. Translating gives CASRPAASPQETQYF. J is TRBJ2-5 and V is TRBV28; D is unresolved. Per the germline V gene, CDR1 is MDHEN and CDR2 is SYDVKM. CDR3 length: 15 residues. The V end was cut by 6 bases, the J end by 2 bases, with 16 bases between. Using reference TRBV28 and TRBJ2-5 for the parts outside the CDR3, the full variable domain is DVKVTQSSRYLVKRTGEKVFLECVQDMDHENMFWYRQDPGLGLRLIYFSYDVKMKEKGDIPEGYSVSREKKERFSLILESASTNQTSMYLCASRPAASPQETQYFGPGTRLLVL.

The table lists this clonotype with many counts. The chain combines TRBV5-4 with TRBJ2-6; D is ambiguous. Trimming removed 4 bases at V and 0 bases at J, with 14 bases between. Germline V CDR1 and CDR2: SGHNT, YYREEE (reference sequence). This CDR3 is built from 17 residues. The CDR3, as DNA: TGTGCCAGCAGCCCCCCGGACGGCAGCTCTGGGGCCAACGTCCTGACTTTC. Translated: CASSPPDGSSGANVLTF.